This T cell receptor beta chain was recorded in a study of blood T cell repertoires in COVID-19. Across the whole study: Some COVID-19 samples were acute and others convalescent; all came from the United States, Italy and Spain. Sources were T cells, B-cell-depleted T cells, or PBMCs; the material itself was cDNA or gDNA.

The CDR3 sequence is 17 residues long. Germline values: CDR1 MGHDK, CDR2 SYGVNS. Trimming removed 4 bases from V and 7 bases from J, with 24 bases in between. Under the authors' procedure: Using reference gene primer amplification, nucleated cell counts were estimated. Method: immunoSEQ multiplex PCR; TCRdb's copy keeps in-frame clones and lacks some. D and trimming were read from the DNA, whereas the V and J calls and clone size are those reported in that table. The sample yields 130,000 to 150,000 clones, around 80% seen once. Sequenced sample: peripheral blood. V and J are TRBV25-1 and TRBJ2-3; maybe TRBD2 (6 bases). The source is a man aged 70-80 years who had recovered from COVID-19. CDR3 sequence (DNA): TGTGCCAGCAGTGTCATTATAGGCGGGGAGATAACGTATACGCAGTATTTT. The encoded protein is CASSVIIGGEITYTQYF.